The T cell receptor beta chain under discussion was sequenced for a study of TIL therapy for anti-PD-1-resistant metastatic lung cancer. Study-level background: Patients then received nivolumab; progressors got lymphodepletion, TIL and IL-2.

V lost 3 bases, J lost 9 bases, and 15 bases lay in between. The CDR3 has 14 amino acids. Germline lookup yields CDR1 SGHVS and CDR2 FNYEAQ. Specified time point: pre-treatment sample, taken before nivolumab and TIL therapy. Enrollment ran from 2017 to January 2020. This was the immunoSEQ v3 assay. TCRdb keeps only in-frame clones here, not all; method: immunoSEQ multiplex PCR. Altogether 50,000 to 60,000 clones are present, 70% to 90% being singletons, with the ten largest covering just under 3%. The TCR was taken from a person aged 25 to 79 with non-small cell lung cancer. This sample comprised blood, obtained at baseline. This rearrangement joins TRBV7-6 to TRBJ2-1, with a possible D match to TRBD2 (6 bases). The DNA for the CDR3 is TGTGCCAGCAGCTTCTCTTCGGAGGGTGTTGAGCAGTTCTTC. It encodes CASSFSSEGVEQFF.